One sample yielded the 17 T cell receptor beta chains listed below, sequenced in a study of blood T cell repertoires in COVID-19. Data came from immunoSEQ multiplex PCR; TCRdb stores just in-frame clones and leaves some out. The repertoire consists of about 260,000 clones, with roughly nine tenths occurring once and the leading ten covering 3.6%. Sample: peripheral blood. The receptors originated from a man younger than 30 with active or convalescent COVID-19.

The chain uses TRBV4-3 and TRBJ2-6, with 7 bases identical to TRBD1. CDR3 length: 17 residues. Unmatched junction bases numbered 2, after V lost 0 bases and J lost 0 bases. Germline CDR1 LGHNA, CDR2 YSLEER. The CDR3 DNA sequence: TGCGCCAGCAGCCAAGACGGGACAGTCTCTGGGGCCAACGTCCTGACTTTC. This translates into CASSQDGTVSGANVLTF.

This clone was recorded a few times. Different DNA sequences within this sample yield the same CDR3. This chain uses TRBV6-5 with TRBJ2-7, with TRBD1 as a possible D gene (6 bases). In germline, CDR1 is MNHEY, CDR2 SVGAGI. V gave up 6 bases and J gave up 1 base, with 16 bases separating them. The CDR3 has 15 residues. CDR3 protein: CASRPGQFGSYEQYF. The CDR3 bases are TGTGCCAGCAGACCCGGACAGTTTGGTTCCTACGAGCAGTACTTC.

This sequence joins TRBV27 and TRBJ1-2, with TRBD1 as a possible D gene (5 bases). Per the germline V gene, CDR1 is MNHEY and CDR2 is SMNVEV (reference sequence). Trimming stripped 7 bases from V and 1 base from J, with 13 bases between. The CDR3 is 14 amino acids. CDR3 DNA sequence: TGTGCCAGCAAGGTGCAGGGAAATAACTATGGCTACACCTTC. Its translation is CASKVQGNNYGYTF.

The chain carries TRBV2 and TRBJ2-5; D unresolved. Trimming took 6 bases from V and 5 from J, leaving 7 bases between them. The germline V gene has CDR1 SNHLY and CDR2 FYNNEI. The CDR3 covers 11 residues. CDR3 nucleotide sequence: TGTGCCAGCAGGATCGGGGAGACCCAGTACTTC. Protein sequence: CASRIGETQYF.

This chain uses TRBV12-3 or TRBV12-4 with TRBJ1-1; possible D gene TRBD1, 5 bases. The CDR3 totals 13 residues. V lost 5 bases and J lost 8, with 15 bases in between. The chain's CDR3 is CASSLRARDEAFF. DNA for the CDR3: TGTGCCAGCAGTCTCAGGGCCAGAGACGAAGCTTTCTTT.

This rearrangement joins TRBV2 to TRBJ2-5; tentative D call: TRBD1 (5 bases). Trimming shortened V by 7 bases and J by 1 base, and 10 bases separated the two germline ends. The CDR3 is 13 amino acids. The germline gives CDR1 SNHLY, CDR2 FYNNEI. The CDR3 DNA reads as TGTGCCAGCAAAAGGACAACCCAAGAGACCCAGTACTTC. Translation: CASKRTTQETQYF.

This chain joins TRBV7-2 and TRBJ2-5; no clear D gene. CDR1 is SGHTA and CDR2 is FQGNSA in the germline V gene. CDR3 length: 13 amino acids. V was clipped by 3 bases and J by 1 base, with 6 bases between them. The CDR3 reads CASSFGFQETQYF. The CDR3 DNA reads TGTGCCAGCAGCTTTGGCTTCCAAGAGACCCAGTACTTC.

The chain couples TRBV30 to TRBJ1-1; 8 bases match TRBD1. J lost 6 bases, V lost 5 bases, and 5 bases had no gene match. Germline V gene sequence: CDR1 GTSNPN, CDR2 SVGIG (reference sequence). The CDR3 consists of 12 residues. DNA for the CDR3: TGTGCCTGGGCCAGGGGGCTCCCTGAAGCTTTCTTT. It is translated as CAWARGLPEAFF.

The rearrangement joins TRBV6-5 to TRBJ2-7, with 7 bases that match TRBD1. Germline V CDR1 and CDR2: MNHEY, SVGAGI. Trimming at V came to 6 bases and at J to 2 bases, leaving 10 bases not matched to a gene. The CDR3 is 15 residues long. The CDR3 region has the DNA TGTGCCAGCAGCCTACAGGGGACGATAACCTACGAGCAGTACTTC. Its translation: CASSLQGTITYEQYF.

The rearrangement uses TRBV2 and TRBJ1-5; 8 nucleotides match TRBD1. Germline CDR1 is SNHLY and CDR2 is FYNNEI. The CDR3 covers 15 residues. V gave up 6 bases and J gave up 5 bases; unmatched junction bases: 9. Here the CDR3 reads CASRYGTGAHQPQHF. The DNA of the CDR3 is TGTGCCAGCAGGTACGGGACAGGAGCTCATCAGCCCCAGCATTTT.

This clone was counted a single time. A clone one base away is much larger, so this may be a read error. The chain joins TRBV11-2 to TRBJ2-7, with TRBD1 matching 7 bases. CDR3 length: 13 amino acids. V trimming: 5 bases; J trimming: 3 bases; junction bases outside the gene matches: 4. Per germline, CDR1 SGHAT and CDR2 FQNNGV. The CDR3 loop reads CASSPGTVYEQYF. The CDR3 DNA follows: TGTGCCAGCAGCCCTGGGACAGTCTACGAGCAGTACTTC.

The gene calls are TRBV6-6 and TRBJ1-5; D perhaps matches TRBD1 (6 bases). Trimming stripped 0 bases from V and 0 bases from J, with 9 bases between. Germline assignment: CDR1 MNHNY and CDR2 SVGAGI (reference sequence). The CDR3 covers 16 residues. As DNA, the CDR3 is TGTGCCAGCAGTTACTCGGGACATCATAGCAATCAGCCCCAGCATTTT. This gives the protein CASSYSGHHSNQPQHF.

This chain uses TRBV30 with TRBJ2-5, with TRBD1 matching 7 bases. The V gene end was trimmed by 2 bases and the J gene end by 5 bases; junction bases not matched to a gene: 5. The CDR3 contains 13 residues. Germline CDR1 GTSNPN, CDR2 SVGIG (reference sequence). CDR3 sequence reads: CAWSRGLTETQYF. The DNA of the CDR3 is TGTGCCTGGAGTAGGGGGCTCACGGAGACCCAGTACTTC.

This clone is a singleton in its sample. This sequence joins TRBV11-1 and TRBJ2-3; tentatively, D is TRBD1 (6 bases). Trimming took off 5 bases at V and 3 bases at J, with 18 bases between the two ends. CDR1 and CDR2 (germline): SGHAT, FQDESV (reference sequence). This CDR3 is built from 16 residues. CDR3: CASSTQPGQGTDTQYF. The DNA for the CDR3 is TGTGCCAGCAGCACCCAACCGGGACAAGGGACAGATACGCAGTATTTT. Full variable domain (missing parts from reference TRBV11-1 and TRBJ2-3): EAEVAQSPRYKITEKSQAVAFWCDPISGHATLYWYRQILGQGPELLVQFQDESVVDDSQLPKDRFSAERLKGVDSTLKIQPAELGDSAMYLCASSTQPGQGTDTQYFGPGTRLTVL.

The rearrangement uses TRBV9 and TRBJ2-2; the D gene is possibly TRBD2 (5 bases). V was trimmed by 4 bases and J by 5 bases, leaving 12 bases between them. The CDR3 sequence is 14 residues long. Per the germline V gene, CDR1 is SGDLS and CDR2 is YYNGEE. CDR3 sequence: CASSPSSGTGELFF. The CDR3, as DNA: TGTGCCAGCAGCCCCTCCTCGGGAACCGGGGAGCTGTTTTTT.

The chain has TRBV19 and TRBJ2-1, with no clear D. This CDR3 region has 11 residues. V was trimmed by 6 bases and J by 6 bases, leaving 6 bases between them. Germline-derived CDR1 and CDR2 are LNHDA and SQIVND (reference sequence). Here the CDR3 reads CASRFLNEQFF. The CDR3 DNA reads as TGTGCCAGTAGATTCCTCAATGAGCAGTTCTTC.

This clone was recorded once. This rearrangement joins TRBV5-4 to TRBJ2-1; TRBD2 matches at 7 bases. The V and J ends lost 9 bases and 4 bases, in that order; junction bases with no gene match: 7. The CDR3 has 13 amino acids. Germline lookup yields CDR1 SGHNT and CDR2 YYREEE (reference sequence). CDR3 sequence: CAIASGGYNEQFF. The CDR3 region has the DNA TGTGCCATCGCTAGCGGAGGTTACAATGAGCAGTTCTTC.